Described below is a single TCR beta chain sequence and its context. This sample was included in a study of control samples from healthy donors and cancer patients. V was pared by 0 bases and J by 6 bases, with 3 bases of the junction left unmatched. The germline gives CDR1 SGDLS, CDR2 YYNGEE. There are 13 residues in the CDR3. The data were produced by immunoSEQ multiplex PCR, yet TCRdb's version contains in-frame clones alone and is incomplete. The data show 100,000 to 150,000 clones, around 92% seen once. The genes are TRBV9 and TRBJ2-7; 7 nucleotides align to TRBD2. Sample: blood. This clonotype originated in a woman in her forties or fifties in good health. The chain's CDR3 is CASSVGEGGEQYF. CDR3 nucleotides: TGTGCCAGCAGCGTAGGGGAGGGAGGCGAGCAGTACTTC. Together with reference TRBV9 and TRBJ2-7, the CDR3 gives the full variable domain: DSGVTQTPKHLITATGQRVTLRCSPRSGDLSVYWYQQSLDQGLQFLIQYYNGEERAKGNILERFSAQQFPDLHSELNLSSLELGDSALYFCASSVGEGGEQYFGPGTRLTVT.